These 16 T cell receptor beta chains originate from one sample sequenced in a study of graft-versus-host responses after intestinal transplantation. Their target antigens are unknown. This table comes from immunoSEQ multiplex PCR, and its TCRdb copy is limited to in-frame clones, with some not included. This sample has 55,000 to 80,000 clones, with more than 85% found just once. The sample here was unstimulated CD8+ T cells sorted from spleen or lymph node cells, taken before transplant. These receptors were taken from a human donor who was the organ donor for an intestinal transplant.

V and J are TRBV28 and TRBJ2-7; D gene unclear. V was pared by 6 bases and J by 3 bases, with 18 bases between. Germline V lookup: CDR1 MDHEN, CDR2 SYDVKM. This CDR3 has 15 residues. The CDR3 is CASRAPVPSYYEQYF. The CDR3 DNA follows: TGTGCCAGCAGAGCCCCTGTCCCGTCGTACTACGAGCAGTACTTC.

V gene TRBV9 combines with J gene TRBJ2-2; 9 bases align to TRBD1. Trimming removed 1 base from V and 6 bases from J; junction bases left unmatched: 7. The V gene's germline CDR1 is SGDLS and CDR2 YYNGEE. The CDR3 runs to 16 residues. CDR3 region: CASSVKDRGFSGELFF. The CDR3 DNA sequence: TGTGCCAGCAGCGTAAAGGACAGGGGTTTTTCCGGGGAGCTGTTTTTT.

The chain uses TRBV7-9 and TRBJ2-1, with 10 nucleotides matching TRBD1. V lost 2 bases to trimming and J lost 4 bases; unmatched junction nucleotides: 2. This CDR3 region has 15 residues. The germline V gene encodes CDR1 SEHNR and CDR2 FQNEAQ (reference sequence). The CDR3 spells CASSLPDRGYNEQFF. For the CDR3, the DNA is TGTGCCAGCAGCTTACCGGACAGGGGGTACAATGAGCAGTTCTTC.

Only one count was recorded for this clone. The V call is TRBV14, the J call TRBJ2-3; 8 nucleotides line up with TRBD2. CDR3 length equals 16 residues. Trimming took 1 base from V and 2 from J; bases not matched to a gene: 5. CDR1 and CDR2 (germline): SGHDN, FVKESK. CDR3 residues: CASSQAGGSSTDTQYF. As DNA, the CDR3 is TGTGCCAGCAGCCAAGCGGGAGGGAGTTCCACAGATACGCAGTATTTT.

This chain links TRBV4-3 with TRBJ1-3; maybe TRBD1 (5 bases). This CDR3 is 15 amino acids long. Germline V gives CDR1 LGHNA, CDR2 YSLEER. V was clipped by 4 bases and J by 3 bases, with 13 bases between them. DNA for the CDR3: TGCGCCAGCAGCCCAAGCCTCGGGGGTGGAAACACCATATATTTT. Translated: CASSPSLGGGNTIYF.

This chain joins TRBV4-3 and TRBJ1-1; the match to TRBD1 covers 9 bases. V shed 4 bases and J 0 bases; nucleotides not matched to a gene: 3. Germline V CDR1 and CDR2: LGHNA, YSLEER. The CDR3 runs 15 residues. CDR3 sequence: CASSRRDRVNTEAFF. The DNA for the CDR3 is TGCGCCAGCAGCCGACGGGACAGGGTGAACACTGAAGCTTTCTTT.

The V call is TRBV13, the J call TRBJ2-7, with D possibly TRBD1 on 5 matching bases. The V end was cut by 2 bases, the J end by 4 bases, with 21 bases between. The germline CDR1 and CDR2 sequences are PRHDT and FYEKMQ (reference sequence). This CDR3 has 17 residues. The DNA of the CDR3 is TGTGCCAGCAGCTTAAACGACCCTAAAGGGAAGGGGTACGAGCAGTACTTC. Amino acids: CASSLNDPKGKGYEQYF.

The J gene is TRBJ1-1, the V gene TRBV27; possibly TRBD1 for D (5 bases). V was trimmed by 5 bases and J by 1 base, leaving 8 bases between them. This CDR3 is built from 13 residues. Looked up from germline, CDR1 is MNHEY and CDR2 is SMNVEV (reference sequence). CDR3 bases: TGTGCCAGCAGTGGAGACAGGAACACTGAAGCTTTCTTT. It yields the protein CASSGDRNTEAFF.

This chain joins TRBV28 and TRBJ2-3; 9 bases match TRBD2. The trim removed 5 bases at V and 2 bases at J, leaving 8 bases unmatched. Germline lookup yields CDR1 MDHEN and CDR2 SYDVKM. The CDR3 contains 16 residues. CDR3 DNA: TGTGCCAGCAGTACCCCCACTAGCGGGTCCACAGATACGCAGTATTTT. Translated: CASSTPTSGSTDTQYF.

The chain links TRBV6-4 to TRBJ2-3; 7 positions agree with TRBD2. Trimming removed 2 bases from V and 10 bases from J; junction bases left unmatched: 15. Germline V lookup: CDR1 MRHNA, CDR2 SNTAGT. The CDR3 is made up of 16 amino acids. CDR3 nucleotides: TGTGCCAGCAGTGACGCAGCGGGACTCGTTCGCCTCGCGCAGTATTTT. It encodes CASSDAAGLVRLAQYF.

This chain joins TRBV10-3 and TRBJ2-7; possibly TRBD2 for D (5 bases). Trimming took off 2 bases at V and 9 bases at J, with 8 bases between the two ends. Germline V gene data show CDR1 as ENHRY and CDR2 as SYGVKD. The CDR3 is 11 residues long. The CDR3 protein is CAISEARVQYF. In DNA, the CDR3 is TGTGCCATCAGTGAGGCGCGGGTGCAGTACTTC.

CDR3 protein: CATRGTLNTEAFF. Written as DNA, the CDR3 is TGTGCCACCAGAGGGACACTGAACACTGAAGCTTTCTTT. V and J are TRBV15 and TRBJ1-1; the D gene is possibly TRBD1 (6 bases). Trimming stripped 6 bases from V and 0 bases from J, with 8 bases between. CDR3 length equals 13 residues. Germline CDR1 is LNHNV and CDR2 is YYDKDF (reference sequence).

The chain recombines TRBV6-5 with TRBJ2-1; 10 nucleotides agree with TRBD1. The CDR3 spans 15 residues. The V and J ends lost 6 bases and 3 bases, in that order; junction bases with no gene match: 5. In germline, CDR1 is MNHEY, CDR2 SVGAGI. The CDR3 sequence is CASRAGTGVYNEQFF. The CDR3 coding sequence is TGTGCCAGCAGAGCCGGGACAGGGGTCTACAATGAGCAGTTCTTC.

The chain links TRBV7-9 to TRBJ2-7; possibly TRBD2 for D (5 bases). Germline loops: CDR1 SEHNR, CDR2 FQNEAQ (reference sequence). Between the trimmed V and J ends, which lost 5 bases and 0 bases, there was a span of 11 bases. CDR3 length: 14 amino acids. CDR3 protein: CASSPARDSYEQYF. Here the CDR3 DNA reads TGTGCCAGCAGCCCAGCACGGGACTCCTACGAGCAGTACTTC.

The CDR3 loop reads CASSFLTGYEQYF. In DNA form, the CDR3 reads TGTGCCAGCAGTTTCCTTACCGGCTACGAGCAGTACTTC. This chain joins TRBV28 and TRBJ2-7; no clear D gene. From germline, CDR1 is MDHEN and CDR2 SYDVKM. Trimming took off 3 bases at V and 3 bases at J, with 9 bases between the two ends. The CDR3 is made up of 13 amino acids.

The CDR3 region has the DNA TGTGCCAGCAGTGCGGACCAGGGCAATGAGCAGTTCTTC. This encodes CASSADQGNEQFF. The V and J genes are TRBV25-1 and TRBJ2-1; weak D call: TRBD1 (5 bases). The CDR3 has 13 residues. V lost 4 bases, J lost 6 bases, and 10 bases lay in between. From germline, CDR1 is MGHDK and CDR2 SYGVNS. The variable domain in full, completed from reference TRBV25-1 and TRBJ2-1, reads EADIYQTPRYLVIGTGKKITLECSQTMGHDKMYWYQQDPGMELHLIHYSYGVNSTEKGDLSSESTVSRIRTEHFPLTLESARPSHTSQYLCASSADQGNEQFFGPGTRLTVL.